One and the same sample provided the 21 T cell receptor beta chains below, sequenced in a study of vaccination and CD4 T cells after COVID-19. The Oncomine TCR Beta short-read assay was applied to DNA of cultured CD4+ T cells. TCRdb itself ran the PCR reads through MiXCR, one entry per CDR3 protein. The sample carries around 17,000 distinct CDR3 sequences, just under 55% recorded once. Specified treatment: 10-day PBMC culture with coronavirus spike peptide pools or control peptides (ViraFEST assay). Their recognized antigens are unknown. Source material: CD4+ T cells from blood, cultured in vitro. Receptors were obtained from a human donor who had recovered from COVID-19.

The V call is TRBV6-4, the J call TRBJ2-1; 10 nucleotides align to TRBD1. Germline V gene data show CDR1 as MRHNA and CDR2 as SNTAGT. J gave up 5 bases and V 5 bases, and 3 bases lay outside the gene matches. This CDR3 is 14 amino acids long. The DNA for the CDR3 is TGTGCCAGCAGTCCGGGACAGGGGAACAATGAGCAGTTCTTC. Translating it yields CASSPGQGNNEQFF.

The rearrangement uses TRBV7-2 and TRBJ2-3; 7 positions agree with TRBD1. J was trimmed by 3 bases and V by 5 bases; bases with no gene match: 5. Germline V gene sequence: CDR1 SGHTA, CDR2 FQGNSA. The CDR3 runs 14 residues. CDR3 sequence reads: CASSTWDRTDTQYF. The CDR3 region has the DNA TGTGCCAGCAGCACTTGGGACAGAACAGATACGCAGTATTTT.

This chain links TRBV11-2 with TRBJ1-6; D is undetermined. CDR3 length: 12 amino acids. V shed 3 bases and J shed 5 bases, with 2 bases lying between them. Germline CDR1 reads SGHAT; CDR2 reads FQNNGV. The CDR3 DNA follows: TGTGCCAGCAGCTTGGATAATTCACCCCTCCACTTT. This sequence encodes CASSLDNSPLHF. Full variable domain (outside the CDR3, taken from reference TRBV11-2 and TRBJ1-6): EAGVAQSPRYKIIEKRQSVAFWCNPISGHATLYWYQQILGQGPKLLIQFQNNGVVDDSQLPKDRFSAERLKGVDSTLKIQPAKLEDSAVYLCASSLDNSPLHFGNGTRLTVT.

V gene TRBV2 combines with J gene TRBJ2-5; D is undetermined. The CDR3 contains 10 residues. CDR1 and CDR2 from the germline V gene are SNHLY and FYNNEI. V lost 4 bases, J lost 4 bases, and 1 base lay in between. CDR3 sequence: CASSGETQYF. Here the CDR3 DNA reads TGTGCCAGCAGTGGAGAGACCCAGTACTTC.

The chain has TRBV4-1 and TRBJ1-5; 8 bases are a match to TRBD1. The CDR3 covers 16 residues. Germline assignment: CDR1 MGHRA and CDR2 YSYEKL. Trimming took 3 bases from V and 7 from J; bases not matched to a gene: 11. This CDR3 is CASSQPGQGRRQPQHF. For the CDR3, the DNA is TGCGCCAGCAGCCAGCCAGGACAGGGTCGACGGCAGCCCCAGCATTTT.

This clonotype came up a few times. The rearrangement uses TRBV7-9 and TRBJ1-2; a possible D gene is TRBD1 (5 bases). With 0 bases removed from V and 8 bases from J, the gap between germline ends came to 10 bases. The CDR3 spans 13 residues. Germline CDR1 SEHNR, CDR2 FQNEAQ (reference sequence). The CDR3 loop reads CASSLAGTAGYTF. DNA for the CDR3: TGTGCCAGCAGCTTAGCGGGGACCGCCGGCTACACCTTC.

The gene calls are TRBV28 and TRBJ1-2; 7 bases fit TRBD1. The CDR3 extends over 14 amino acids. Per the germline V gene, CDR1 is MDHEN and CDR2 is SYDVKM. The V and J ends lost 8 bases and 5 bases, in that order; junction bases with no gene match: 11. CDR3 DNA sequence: TGTGCCAGCCGCAAACAGGGGCAACGGTATGGCTACACCTTC. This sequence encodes CASRKQGQRYGYTF.

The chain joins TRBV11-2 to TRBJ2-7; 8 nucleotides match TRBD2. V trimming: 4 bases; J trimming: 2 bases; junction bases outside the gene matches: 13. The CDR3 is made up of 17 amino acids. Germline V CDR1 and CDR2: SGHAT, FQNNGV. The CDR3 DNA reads TGTGCCAGCAGCTCCATGAGAAAGCGGGAGCGTACCTACGAGCAGTACTTC. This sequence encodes CASSSMRKRERTYEQYF.

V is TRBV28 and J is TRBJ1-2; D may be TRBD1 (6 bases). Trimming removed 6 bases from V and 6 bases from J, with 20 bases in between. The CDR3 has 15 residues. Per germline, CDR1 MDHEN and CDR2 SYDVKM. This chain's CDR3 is CASSRIFGDTDGYTF. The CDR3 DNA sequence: TGTGCCAGCAGCCGAATCTTCGGGGACACCGATGGCTACACCTTC.

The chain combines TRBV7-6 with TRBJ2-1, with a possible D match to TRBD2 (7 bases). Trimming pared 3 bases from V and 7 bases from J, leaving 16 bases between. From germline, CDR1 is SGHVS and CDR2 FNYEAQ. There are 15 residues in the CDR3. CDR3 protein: CASSFPLRGRNEQFF. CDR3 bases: TGTGCCAGCAGCTTTCCGTTGCGGGGGCGGAATGAGCAGTTCTTC.

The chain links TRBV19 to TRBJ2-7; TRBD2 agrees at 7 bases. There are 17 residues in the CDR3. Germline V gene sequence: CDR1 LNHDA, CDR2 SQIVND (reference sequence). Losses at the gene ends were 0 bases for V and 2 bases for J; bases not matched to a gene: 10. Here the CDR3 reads CASSIEVSSGITYEQYF. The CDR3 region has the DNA TGTGCCAGTAGTATAGAGGTATCCAGCGGGATCACCTACGAGCAGTACTTC.

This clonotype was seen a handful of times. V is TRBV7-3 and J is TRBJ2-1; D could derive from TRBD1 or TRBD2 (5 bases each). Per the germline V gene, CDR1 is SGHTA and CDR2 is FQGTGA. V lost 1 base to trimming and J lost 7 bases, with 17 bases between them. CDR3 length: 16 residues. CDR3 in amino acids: CASSLIGGTARNEQFF. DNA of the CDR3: TGTGCCAGCAGCTTAATCGGTGGGACGGCAAGAAATGAGCAGTTCTTC.

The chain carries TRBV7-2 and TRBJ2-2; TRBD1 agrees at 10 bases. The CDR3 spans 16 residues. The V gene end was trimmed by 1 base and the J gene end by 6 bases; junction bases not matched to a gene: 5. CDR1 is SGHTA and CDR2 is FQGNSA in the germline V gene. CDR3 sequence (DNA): TGTGCCAGCAGCTTAGTCGTGACAGGGGGCTCCGGGGAGCTGTTTTTT. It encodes CASSLVVTGGSGELFF.

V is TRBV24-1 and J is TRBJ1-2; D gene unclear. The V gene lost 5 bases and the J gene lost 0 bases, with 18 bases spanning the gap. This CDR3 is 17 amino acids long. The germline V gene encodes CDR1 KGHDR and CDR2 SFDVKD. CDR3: CATSGVGVGGANYGYTF. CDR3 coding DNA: TGTGCCACCAGTGGGGTTGGTGTCGGCGGAGCTAACTATGGCTACACCTTC.

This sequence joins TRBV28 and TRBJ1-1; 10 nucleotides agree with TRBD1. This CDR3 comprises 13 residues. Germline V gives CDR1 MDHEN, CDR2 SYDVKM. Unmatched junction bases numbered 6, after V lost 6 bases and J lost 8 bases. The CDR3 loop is CASSQDRGPEAFF. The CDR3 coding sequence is TGTGCCAGCAGCCAAGACAGGGGGCCAGAAGCTTTCTTT.

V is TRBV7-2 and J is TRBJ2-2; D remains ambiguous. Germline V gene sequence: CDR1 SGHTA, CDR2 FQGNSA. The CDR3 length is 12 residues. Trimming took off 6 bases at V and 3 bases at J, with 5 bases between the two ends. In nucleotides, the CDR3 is TGTGCCAGCAGTTATTACACCGGGGAGCTGTTTTTT. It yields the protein CASSYYTGELFF.

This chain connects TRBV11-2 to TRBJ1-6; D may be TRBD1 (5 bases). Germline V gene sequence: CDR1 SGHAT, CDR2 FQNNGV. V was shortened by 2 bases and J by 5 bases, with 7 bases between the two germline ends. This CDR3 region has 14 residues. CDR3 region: CASSLQTDNSPLHF. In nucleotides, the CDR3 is TGTGCCAGCAGCTTACAGACAGATAATTCACCCCTCCACTTT.

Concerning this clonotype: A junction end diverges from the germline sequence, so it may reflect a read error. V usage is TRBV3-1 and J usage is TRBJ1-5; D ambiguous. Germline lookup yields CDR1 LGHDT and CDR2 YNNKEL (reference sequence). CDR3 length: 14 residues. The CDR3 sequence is CASSQEGGYQPQHF. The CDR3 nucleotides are TGTGCCAGCAGTCAAGAAGGCGGTTATCAGCCCCAGCATTTT.

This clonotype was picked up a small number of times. The CDR3 spells CASSSPPGQGQGYTF. DNA for the CDR3: TGTGCCAGCAGCAGTCCGCCGGGGCAGGGCCAAGGCTACACCTTC. This chain connects TRBV5-5 to TRBJ1-2; D possibly corresponds to TRBD1 (5 bases). This CDR3 comprises 15 residues. The V end was cut by 4 bases, the J end by 8 bases, with 21 bases between. Germline assignment: CDR1 SGHKS and CDR2 YYEKEE (reference sequence). The full variable domain, its missing parts supplied by reference TRBV5-5 and TRBJ1-2, is DAGVTQSPTHLIKTRGQQVTLRCSPISGHKSVSWYQQVLGQGPQFIFQYYEKEERGRGNFPDRFSARQFPNYSSELNVNALLLGDSALYLCASSSPPGQGQGYTFGSGTRLTVV.

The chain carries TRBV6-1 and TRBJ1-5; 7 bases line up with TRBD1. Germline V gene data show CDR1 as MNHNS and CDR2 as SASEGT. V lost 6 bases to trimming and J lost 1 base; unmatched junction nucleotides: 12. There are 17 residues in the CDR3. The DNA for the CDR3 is TGTGCCAGCAGCCACAGGGGAGGGACAACCAGCAATCAGCCCCAGCATTTT. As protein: CASSHRGGTTSNQPQHF.

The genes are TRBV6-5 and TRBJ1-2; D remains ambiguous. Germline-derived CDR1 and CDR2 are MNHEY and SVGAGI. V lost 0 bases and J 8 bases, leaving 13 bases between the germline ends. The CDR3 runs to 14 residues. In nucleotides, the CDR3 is TGTGCCAGCAGTTACTCTGATAGGGTCGAAGGCTACACCTTC. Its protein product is CASSYSDRVEGYTF.